A single T cell receptor beta chain is shown here with its context. The antigen is not known. These data come from a study of T-cell memory formation after mild COVID-19. Each CDR3 protein is one row after TCRdb ran MiXCR on the 5' RACE reads. The sample contains approximately 250,000 distinct CDR3 sequences, just over 15% of which appear only once. Deletions cut 4 bases from V and 2 bases from J, with 15 bases between. The CDR3 sequence is 15 residues long. Germline CDR1 and CDR2: SGHRS and YFSETQ. Study results and limitations: Largely, contracting CD4+ clones fell within CM and EM, and contracting CD8+ clones within EMRA. Detection of some responders pre-infection suggested pre-existing cross-reactive memory T cells participated.

The specimen sequenced was PBMCs or a T cell subset sorted from them (not recorded which). The rearrangement joins TRBV5-1 to TRBJ1-1, with a weak D call TRBD1 (5 bases). This receptor was identified in an adult woman who had mild COVID-19 (a few samples of this study predate the infection). Cell type and time point are not known. This CDR3 is CASSGGTTSNTEAFF. CDR3 sequence (DNA): TGCGCCAGCAGCGGCGGGACGACCAGTAACACTGAAGCTTTCTTT.